This T cell receptor (beta chain) was sequenced for a study of shared clonotypes between healthy human individuals (TCRdb year 2020). With regard to the full study: The cohort included a few men and a couple of women between 18 and 49 years of age. For each donor, CD4 naive and CD4 memory were each given three plates, CD8 naive was given two plates, and CD8 memory was given one plate. To estimate repertoire size and how much clonotypes are shared between individuals, the study performed deep sequencing of blood TCR repertoires from a few healthy adults. To increase sequencing depth and limit assay-specific biases, different laboratories used diverse techniques to prepare libraries and sequence TCR repertoires. Between about 0.85 and 9.5 billion PBMCs per donor were obtained by leukapheresis.

TCR CDR3 regions were amplified from genomic DNA by multiplex PCR using the deep immunoSEQ assay. Extracted genomic DNA from each cell subset was distributed evenly across all wells of several immunoSEQ 96-well plates, and each plate was treated as a replicate. Each replicate PCR for sorted subsets received 150 to 250 ng genomic DNA, equal to 30,000 or so T cell genomes. Purified libraries were measured with a Qubit 3.0 fluorometer, size-checked on a Bioanalyzer 2100, and measured again with the KAPA Library Quantification kit. Each immunoSEQ 96-well plate was sequenced on its own single-read 150-cycle Illumina NextSeq 550 flow cell. Per the original workflow: The immunoSEQ output contained only junctional sequences without quality scores, so filtering could not match that applied to full-length reads. Sequences were annotated with PyIR, a Python wrapper for IgBLAST v1.9, and V/J genes and CDR3 were assigned using IMGT germline references. Any read was removed if the V/J assignment was weak (E-value above 1e-6), the CDR3 was missing, or the read contained stop codons, out-of-frame junctions, or ambiguous translated residues. V3J clonotypes were defined as sequences sharing the same inferred V gene, J gene, and CDR3 amino acid sequence. To compute the percentage overlap between repertoires, the number of shared unique clonotypes was divided by the size of the smaller repertoire. Repertoire richness was assessed with RTK rarefaction, the Chao1 estimator, and Recon v2.1 estimates of unobserved clonotypes. For all TCRbeta clonotypes obtained by the gDNA method from a few donors, generation probabilities were computed with OLGA. TCRdb retrieved this table from immuneACCESS and kept in-frame rearrangements only. Not all clones are present; in checked studies, unresolved V genes account for under half, and no reason is known for the remainder. The V and J calls and the clone size are those of that table, but D and trimming were determined from the DNA. In this sample the table shows 850,000 to 1,200,000 clones, roughly 70% of which occur a single time. The ten largest clonotypes hold about 1.5% of the sample.

Points on this clone: Its antigen remains unidentified. No much larger clonotype is one base removed from it; base qualities were not supplied.

Summary of the overall study and its limitations: Because the study included a small number of donors, the genetic and exposure-history diversity represented was limited. Estimated clonotype richness was generally larger for naive than for memory subsets. Sampling was restricted to blood, and TCR repertoires in tissue are likely to differ from TCR repertoires in blood. Even with the large sequencing depth, rarefaction of the sorted-subset datasets indicated that sequencing was incomplete. Compared with non-shared clonotypes, the clonotypes found in all four sorted-subset donors had higher generation probabilities. Based on pairwise subsampling, the degree of clonotype sharing among donors was expected to be affected by sequencing depth. Across four donors, 4.5% to 6.5% of naive CD4, roughly 3.3% of naive CD8, 2% to 2.5% of memory CD4, and over 0.35% of memory CD8 clonotypes were shared.

The donors were healthy, HIV-negative adults with no recently reported acute infections or vaccinations. Every donor was a Caucasian adult residing in Nashville, Tennessee, USA. CD4+ T cells were enriched through magnetic negative selection, after which naive cells were positively selected on CD45RA and the remaining negative fraction served as the memory subset. Blood was obtained by leukapheresis, after which PBMCs were separated by Ficoll-Histopaque density gradient centrifugation and cryopreserved in liquid nitrogen vapor phase. Purity and quantity of every magnetically sorted T cell population were checked by analytical flow cytometry. Each sorted fraction had its genomic DNA isolated and then quantified by UV absorbance on a Nanodrop 2000c. Sequenced sample: memory CD4+ T cells sorted from blood. The cell subset or site label, read with the paper, signifies: CD45RA-negative fraction. The clonotype comes from a man aged 18 to 29 in good health.

The nucleotide sequence reads as follows: TGTGCCAGCAGTTTGGGACAGGGAAAACTGTTTTTT. This is translated as CASSLGQGKLFF. The V gene is TRBV27 and the J gene is TRBJ1-4; TRBD1 agrees with 9 junctional bases. The CDR3 runs 12 amino acids, cysteine and phenylalanine included. The entry retains the CDR3 DNA only, 36 bases that are in frame from base 1. From a lookup of the germline V gene (reference sequence), CDR1 and CDR2 are MNHEY and SMNVEV. Germline trimming: 3 bases from V, 10 bases from J; junction bases outside gene matches: 0. When the CDR3 is completed using the reference TRBV27 and TRBJ1-4 genes on either side, the full variable domain is EAQVTQNPRYLITVTGKKLTVTCSQNMNHEYMSWYRQDPGLGLRQIYYSMNVEVTDKGDVPEGYKVSRKEKRNFPLILESPSPNQTSLYFCASSLGQGKLFFGSGTQLSVL.